This TCR beta chain was recorded in a study of metastatic and nonmetastatic thyroid tumors. Study details: Blood and tumor or nodule tissue repertoires from malignant and benign thyroid patients were compared. Overall study results and limits: TCR beta diversity was reportedly significantly higher in malignant thyroid tumors than benign nodules, in blood and tumor.

This clone is categorized as medium-sized. Its antigen is unidentified. None of the patients had undergone any treatment ahead of thyroid surgery. In the study's own analysis: CDR3 was compared across clinicopathological groups, and the resulting differences were used to build a distant-metastasis classifier for papillary thyroid cancer. MiXCR was used by TCRdb to re-call the PCR reads. These V and J calls rely on TCRdb rather than the paper's analysis. The profile shows approximately 21,000 clones, under 35% of them singletons. Trimming left V 3 bases short and J 8 bases short, with 14 bases between. The CDR3 runs to 13 residues.

The sequence was collected from a female donor with papillary thyroid cancer or a benign thyroid nodule (not recorded which). Some clones in this sample may be carry-over from other donors' samples. The rearrangement uses TRBV12-3 or TRBV12-4 and TRBJ2-7, with D possibly matching TRBD2 (6 bases). Source material: blood. CDR3 protein: CASSLKEGGKQYF. The CDR3 region has the DNA TGTGCCAGCAGTTTGAAGGAGGGAGGAAAGCAGTACTTC.